These 6 T cell receptor beta chains were sequenced from one sample in a study of identical twins. Using its own MiXCR run on the 5' RACE reads, TCRdb lists one record per CDR3 protein. The sample lists under 300,000 distinct CDR3 sequences, around 15% occurring once. Sequenced input: memory (CD45RO+) T cells sorted from blood. All receptors derive from a woman aged 18-29 years in good health.

This clonotype appeared many times. For the CDR3, the DNA is TGTGCCAGCAGTTCCGGACAGCCTCTTTATGGCTACACCTTC. Translation gives CASSSGQPLYGYTF. V usage is TRBV6-5 and J usage is TRBJ1-2, with D tentatively TRBD1 (6 bases). The CDR3 has 14 residues. Per germline, CDR1 MNHEY and CDR2 SVGAGI. V gave up 4 bases and J gave up 5 bases, with 14 bases separating them.

This clonotype occurred many times. The genes are TRBV12-3 or TRBV12-4 and TRBJ2-7; the D is unclear. This CDR3 has 15 residues. With 5 bases removed from V and 0 bases from J, the gap between germline ends came to 14 bases. The CDR3 coding sequence is TGTGCCAGCAGTCCCCGGGCGGCCAGCTCCTACGAGCAGTACTTC. It yields the protein CASSPRAASSYEQYF.

V is TRBV29-1 and J is TRBJ2-3; D not certain. Germline V CDR1 and CDR2: SQVTM, ANQGSEA. The CDR3 covers 12 residues. The V and J ends lost 7 bases and 3 bases respectively, with 11 bases between them. The CDR3 loop is CSAVRGTDTQYF. The CDR3, as DNA: TGCAGCGCGGTGCGAGGAACAGATACGCAGTATTTT.

This clonotype was observed many times. CDR3 in amino acids: CSVKQHGTGELFF. DNA of the CDR3: TGCAGCGTCAAACAACATGGAACCGGGGAGCTGTTTTTT. V gene TRBV29-1 combines with J gene TRBJ2-2; D is uncertain. Deletions cut 6 bases from V and 5 bases from J, with 13 bases between. This CDR3 contains 13 residues. The germline CDR1 and CDR2 sequences are SQVTM and ANQGSEA.

This clonotype occurred a few times. This sequence joins TRBV18 and TRBJ1-2; D might be TRBD1 (6 bases). This CDR3 spans 14 amino acids. Trimming cost V 2 bases and J 7 bases, with 14 bases left between them. Germline V gene lookup returns CDR1 KGHSH and CDR2 LQKENI. The CDR3 region is CASSPSGQLGGYTF. The CDR3, as DNA: TGTGCCAGCTCACCATCAGGACAGCTGGGTGGCTACACCTTC. Based on the CDR3 plus reference TRBV18 and TRBJ1-2, the full variable domain is NAGVMQNPRHLVRRRGQEARLRCSPMKGHSHVYWYRQLPEEGLKFMVYLQKENIIDESGMPKERFSAEFPKEGPSILRIQQVVRGDSAAYFCASSPSGQLGGYTFGSGTRLTVV.

Regarding this clonotype: A read error may account for a junction end that differs from germline. This chain uses TRBV7-7 with TRBJ2-3, with D tentatively TRBD1 or TRBD2 (7 bases each). CDR3 length: 14 residues. Germline V gives CDR1 SSHAT, CDR2 FNYEAQ (reference sequence). The CDR3 nucleotides read TGTGCTAGCAGCCAGACAGGGAGGGCAGATACGCAGTATTTT. Translation: CASSQTGRADTQYF.